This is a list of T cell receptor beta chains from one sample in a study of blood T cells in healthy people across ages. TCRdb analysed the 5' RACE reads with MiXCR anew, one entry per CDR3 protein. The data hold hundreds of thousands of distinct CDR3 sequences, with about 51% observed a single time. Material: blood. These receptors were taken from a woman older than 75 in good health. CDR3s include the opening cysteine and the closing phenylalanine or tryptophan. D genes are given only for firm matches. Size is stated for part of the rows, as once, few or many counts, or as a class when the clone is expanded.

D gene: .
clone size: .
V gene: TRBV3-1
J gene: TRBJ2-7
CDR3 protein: CASSRDRNTYEQYF
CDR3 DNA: TGTGCCAGCAGCCGAGACAGGAATACGTACGAGCAGTACTTC

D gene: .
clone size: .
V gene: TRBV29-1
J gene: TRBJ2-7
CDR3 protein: CSVESPDLSYNEQYF
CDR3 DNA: TGCAGCGTTGAATCCCCTGATCTCTCCTACAATGAGCAGTACTTC

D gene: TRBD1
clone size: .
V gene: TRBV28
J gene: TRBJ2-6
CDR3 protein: CASSSRQGAASSGANVLTF
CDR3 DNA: TGTGCCAGCAGTTCCCGACAGGGGGCTGCTTCATCTGGGGCCAACGTCCTGACTTTC

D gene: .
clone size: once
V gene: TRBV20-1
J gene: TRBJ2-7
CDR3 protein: CSARIQGAISYEQYF
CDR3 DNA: TGCAGTGCTAGAATTCAGGGAGCCATCTCCTACGAACAGTACTTC

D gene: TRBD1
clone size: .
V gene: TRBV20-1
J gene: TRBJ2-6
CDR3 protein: CSASQGQVVGANVLTF
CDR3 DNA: TGCAGTGCTAGTCAGGGACAGGTTGTTGGGGCCAACGTCCTGACTTTC

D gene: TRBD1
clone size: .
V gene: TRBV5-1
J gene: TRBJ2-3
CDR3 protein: CASSFLPGTGRKADTQYF
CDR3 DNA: TGCGCCAGCAGCTTTTTACCCGGGACAGGGAGGAAGGCAGATACGCAGTATTTT

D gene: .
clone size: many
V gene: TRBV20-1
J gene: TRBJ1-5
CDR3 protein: CSAKIGGYQPQHF
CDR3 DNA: TGCAGTGCTAAAATAGGGGGTTATCAGCCCCAGCATTTT

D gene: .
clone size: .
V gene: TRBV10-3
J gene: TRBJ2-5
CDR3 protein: CAISATGMETQYF
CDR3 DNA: TGTGCCATCAGCGCTACAGGGATGGAGACCCAGTACTTC

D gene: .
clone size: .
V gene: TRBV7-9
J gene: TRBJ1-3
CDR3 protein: CASISEGDTIYF
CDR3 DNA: TGTGCCAGCATCTCAGAGGGGGACACCATATATTTT

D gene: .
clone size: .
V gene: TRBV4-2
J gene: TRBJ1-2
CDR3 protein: CASSQDPGLDYGYTF
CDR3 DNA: TGTGCCAGCAGCCAAGATCCAGGGTTGGACTATGGCTACACCTTC

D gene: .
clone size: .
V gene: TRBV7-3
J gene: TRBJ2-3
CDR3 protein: CASSLAQSTDTHYF
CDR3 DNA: TGTGCCAGCAGCTTAGCGCAGAGCACAGATACGCACTATTTT

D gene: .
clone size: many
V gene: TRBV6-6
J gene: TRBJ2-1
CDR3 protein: CASSYSTYNEQFF
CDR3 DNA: TGTGCCAGCAGTTACTCGACCTACAATGAGCAGTTCTTC

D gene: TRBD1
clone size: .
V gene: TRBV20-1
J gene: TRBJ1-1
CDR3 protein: CSARDRGLSTNTEAFF
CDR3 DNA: TGCAGTGCTAGAGACAGGGGGCTATCCACTAACACTGAAGCTTTCTTT

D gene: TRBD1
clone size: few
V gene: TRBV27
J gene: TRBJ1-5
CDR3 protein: CAGTTELRDRDLKYSSNQPQHF
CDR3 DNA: TGTGCCGGGACAACCGAGCTCCGGGACAGGGACTTAAAATATAGTAGCAATCAGCCCCAGCATTTT

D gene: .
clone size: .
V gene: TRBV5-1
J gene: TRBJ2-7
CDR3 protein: CASSLRRAGVHEQYF
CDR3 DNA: TGCGCCAGCAGCTTGCGTCGTGCAGGGGTCCACGAGCAGTACTTC

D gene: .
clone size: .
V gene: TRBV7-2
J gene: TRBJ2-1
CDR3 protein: CASSLEGAGTTFYEQFF
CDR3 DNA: TGTGCCAGCAGCTTAGAGGGAGCCGGGACCACCTTCTATGAGCAGTTCTTC

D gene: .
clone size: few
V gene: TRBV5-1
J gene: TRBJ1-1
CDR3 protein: CASSLVEVVGKTEAFF
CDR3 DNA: TGCGCCAGCAGCTTGGTAGAGGTGGTGGGGAAAACTGAAGCTTTCTTT

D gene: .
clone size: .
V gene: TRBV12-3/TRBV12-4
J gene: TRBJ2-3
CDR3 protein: CASSFVAPAIDTQYF
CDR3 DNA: TGTGCCAGCAGTTTCGTCGCCCCTGCGATAGATACGCAGTATTTT

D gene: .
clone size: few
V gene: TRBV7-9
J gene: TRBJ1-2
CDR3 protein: CASSLSGPSGYTF
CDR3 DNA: TGTGCCAGCAGCTTATCGGGGCCTAGCGGCTACACCTTC

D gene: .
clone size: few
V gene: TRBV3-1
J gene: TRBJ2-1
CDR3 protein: CASSQRYNEQFF
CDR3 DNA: TGTGCCAGCAGCCAGAGGTACAATGAGCAGTTCTTC

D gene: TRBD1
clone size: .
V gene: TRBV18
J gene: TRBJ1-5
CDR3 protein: CASSPRAGGDQPQHF
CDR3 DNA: TGTGCCAGCTCACCACGGGCAGGGGGAGATCAGCCCCAGCATTTT

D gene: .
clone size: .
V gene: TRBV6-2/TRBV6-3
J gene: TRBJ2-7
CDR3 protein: CASPPENRPEYLGYEQYF
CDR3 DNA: TGTGCCAGCCCCCCGGAGAACAGGCCTGAGTATTTGGGATACGAGCAGTACTTC

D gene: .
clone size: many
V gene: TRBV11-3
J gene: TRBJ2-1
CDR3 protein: CASSPTGTEQFF
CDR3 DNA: TGTGCCAGCAGCCCCACAGGGACTGAGCAGTTCTTC

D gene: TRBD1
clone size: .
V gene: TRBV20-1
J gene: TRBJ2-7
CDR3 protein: CSADRGPTAYEQYF
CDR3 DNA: TGCAGTGCTGACAGGGGGCCCACCGCCTACGAGCAGTACTTC

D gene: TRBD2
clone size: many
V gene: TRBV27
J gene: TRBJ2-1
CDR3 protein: CASSLSSGLGQFF
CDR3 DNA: TGTGCCAGCAGTTTAAGCTCGGGACTAGGGCAGTTCTTC

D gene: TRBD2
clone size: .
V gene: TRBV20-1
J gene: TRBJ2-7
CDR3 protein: CSARDLLSGDLLSYNEQYF
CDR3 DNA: TGCAGTGCTAGAGATCTCCTTAGCGGGGACCTCCTCTCCTACAATGAGCAGTACTTC

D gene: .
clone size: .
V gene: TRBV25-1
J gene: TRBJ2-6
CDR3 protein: CAVALGANVLTF
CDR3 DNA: TGTGCCGTAGCATTGGGGGCCAACGTCCTGACTTTC

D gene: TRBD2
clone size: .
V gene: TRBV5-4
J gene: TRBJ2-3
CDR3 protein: CASSRTSGGSVSSTDTQYF
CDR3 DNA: TGTGCCAGCAGCCGGACCAGCGGGGGGAGCGTCAGTAGCACAGATACGCAGTATTTT

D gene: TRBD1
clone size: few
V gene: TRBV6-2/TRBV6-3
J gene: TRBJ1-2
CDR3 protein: CASSPDRAGYGYTF
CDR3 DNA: TGTGCCAGCAGTCCGGACAGGGCAGGATATGGCTACACCTTC

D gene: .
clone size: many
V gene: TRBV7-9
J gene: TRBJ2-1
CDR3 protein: CASSSRELQQFF
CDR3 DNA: TGTGCCAGCAGCTCCCGGGAGCTACAGCAGTTCTTC

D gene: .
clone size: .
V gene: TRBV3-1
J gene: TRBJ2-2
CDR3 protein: CASSSLGRGSFTGELFF
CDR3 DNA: TGTGCCAGCAGCTCCTTAGGGAGAGGGAGTTTTACCGGGGAGCTGTTTTTT

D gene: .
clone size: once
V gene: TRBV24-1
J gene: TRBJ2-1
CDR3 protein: CATSGTDNEQFF
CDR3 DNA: TGTGCCACCAGTGGTACAGACAATGAGCAGTTCTTC

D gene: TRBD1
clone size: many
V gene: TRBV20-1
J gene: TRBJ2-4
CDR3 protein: CSAMGQGTAKNIQYF
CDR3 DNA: TGCAGTGCCATGGGACAGGGGACCGCCAAAAACATTCAGTACTTC

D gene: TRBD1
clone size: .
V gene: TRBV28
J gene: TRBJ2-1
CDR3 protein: CASGRDRGRREQFF
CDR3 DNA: TGTGCCAGCGGCAGGGACAGGGGGCGTCGTGAGCAGTTCTTC

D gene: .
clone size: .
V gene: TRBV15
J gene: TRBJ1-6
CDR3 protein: CATSRDPGNSPLHF
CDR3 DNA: TGTGCCACCAGCAGAGATCCAGGAAACTCACCCCTCCACTTT

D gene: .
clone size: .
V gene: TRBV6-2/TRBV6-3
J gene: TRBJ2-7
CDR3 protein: CASSSATVRDEQYF
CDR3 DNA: TGTGCCAGCAGTTCCGCGACGGTACGGGACGAGCAGTACTTC

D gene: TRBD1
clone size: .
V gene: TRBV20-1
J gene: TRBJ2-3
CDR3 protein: CSASVRGTGDTQYF
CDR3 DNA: TGCAGTGCTAGCGTCAGGGGGACGGGGGATACGCAGTATTTT

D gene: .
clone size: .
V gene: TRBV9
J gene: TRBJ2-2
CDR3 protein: CASSVAPAAERTGELFF
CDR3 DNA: TGTGCCAGCAGCGTAGCCCCCGCAGCGGAGAGAACCGGGGAGCTGTTTTTT

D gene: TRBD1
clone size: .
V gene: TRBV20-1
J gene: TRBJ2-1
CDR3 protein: CSASSESGRTGNLNEQFF
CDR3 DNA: TGCAGTGCTAGTTCGGAATCTGGCCGGACAGGGAATCTGAATGAGCAGTTCTTC

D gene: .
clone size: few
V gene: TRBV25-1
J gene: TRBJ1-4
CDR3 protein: CASGGATNEKLFF
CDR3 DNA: TGTGCCAGCGGCGGGGCAACTAATGAAAAACTGTTTTTT

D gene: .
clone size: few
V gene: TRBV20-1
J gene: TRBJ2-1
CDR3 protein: CSADGKTYNEQFF
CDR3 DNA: TGCAGTGCTGACGGGAAAACCTACAATGAGCAGTTCTTC

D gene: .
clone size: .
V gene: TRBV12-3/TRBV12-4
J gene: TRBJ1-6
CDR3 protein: CASRNRAQAPLHF
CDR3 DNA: TGTGCCAGCAGGAACAGGGCCCAGGCACCCCTCCACTTT

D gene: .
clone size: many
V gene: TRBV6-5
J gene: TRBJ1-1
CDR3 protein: CASRILQGGGRTEAFF
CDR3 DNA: TGTGCCAGCAGGATTCTGCAGGGCGGAGGTAGAACTGAAGCTTTCTTT

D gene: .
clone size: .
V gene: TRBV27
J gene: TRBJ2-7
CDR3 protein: CASSPDRIAYEQYF
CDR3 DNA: TGTGCCAGCAGTCCCGACAGGATAGCCTACGAGCAGTACTTC

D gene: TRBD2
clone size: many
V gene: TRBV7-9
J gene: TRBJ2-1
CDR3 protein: CASSLGLAGVFANEQFF
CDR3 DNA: TGTGCCAGCAGTCTGGGACTAGCGGGAGTTTTTGCCAATGAGCAGTTCTTC